A single sample is the source of the 17 T cell receptor beta chains below, sequenced in a study of breast tumors, draining lymph nodes, adjacent tissues. Breast cancer patients provided tissue from their axillary draining lymph nodes. TCRdb reprocessed the multiplex PCR reads via MiXCR and lists one record per CDR3 protein. This table holds 120,000 to 150,000 distinct CDR3 sequences, over 25% found once. The sample taken for sequencing was axillary lymph node tissue. The receptors originated from a female donor with breast cancer. Some clones in this sample may be carry-over from other donors' samples.

This clonotype showed up many times. The chain has TRBV18 and TRBJ2-5, with D possibly being TRBD1 (6 bases). The CDR3 is 13 residues long. Trimming removed 6 bases at V and 2 bases at J, with 10 bases between. CDR1 KGHSH and CDR2 LQKENI come from the germline V gene. The CDR3 sequence is CASSEGQQETQYF. Here the CDR3 DNA reads TGTGCCAGCTCTGAAGGACAGCAAGAGACCCAGTACTTC.

This clonotype has only one observation. A much larger clone lies a single base off, so this may be a read error. This sequence joins TRBV3-1 and TRBJ1-5; D is unresolved. The CDR3 is 16 residues long. Per the germline V gene, CDR1 is LGHDT and CDR2 is YNNKEL (reference sequence). Trimming cost V 4 bases and J 2 bases, with 15 bases left between them. CDR3 protein: CASSRSSLKGNQPQHF. CDR3 DNA: TGTGCCAGCAGCCGCTCCTCCCTGAAGGGCAATCAGCCCCAGCATTTT.

Concerning this clonotype itself: This sequence may be a read error, since a much larger clone differs from it by one base. The chain employs TRBV3-1 and TRBJ2-7; D may be TRBD1 (5 bases). CDR1 is LGHDT and CDR2 is YNNKEL in the germline V gene (reference sequence). The CDR3 is made up of 13 amino acids. The V gene lost 6 bases and the J gene lost 0 bases, with 9 bases spanning the gap. As DNA, the CDR3 is TGTGCCAGCAGTCAGGGATACTCCTACGAGCAGTACGTC. Protein: CASSQGYSYEQYV.

V and J are TRBV6-1 and TRBJ1-2; no definite D call. Germline V gene lookup returns CDR1 MNHNS and CDR2 SASEGT. The CDR3 totals 13 residues. V was trimmed by 2 bases and J by 2 bases, leaving 6 bases between them. The CDR3 sequence is CASSERRNYGYTF. The CDR3 nucleotides are TGTGCCAGCAGTGAACGCAGGAACTATGGCTACACCTTC.

This clonotype was recorded at least ten times. The chain joins TRBV14 to TRBJ2-7; D is perhaps TRBD2 (6 bases). Germline V gene lookup returns CDR1 SGHDN and CDR2 FVKESK. The CDR3 sequence is 16 residues long. V lost 3 bases, J lost 0 bases, and 15 bases lay in between. This CDR3 reads CASSQAGRRDSYEQYF. In DNA, the CDR3 is TGTGCCAGCAGCCAGGCGGGGAGGAGGGACTCCTACGAGCAGTACTTC.

This clonotype appeared many times. The rearrangement links TRBV7-2 to TRBJ2-7; 9 positions match TRBD1. CDR1 is SGHTA, CDR2 FQGNSA, per germline. This CDR3 is built from 13 residues. With 5 bases clipped from V and 4 bases from J, the junction kept 3 bases outside the gene matches. CDR3 bases: TGTGCCAGCAGCCCAGACAGGGGGTACGAGCAGTACGTC. Its protein product is CASSPDRGYEQYV.

CDR3 region: CASSEGRQNGYTF. DNA of the CDR3: TGTGCCAGCAGTGAAGGTCGACAGAATGGCTACACCTTC. The chain uses TRBV2 and TRBJ1-2, with D maybe TRBD1 (5 bases). Trimming took off 1 base at V and 6 bases at J, with 9 bases between the two ends. Germline V lookup: CDR1 SNHLY, CDR2 FYNNEI. The CDR3 runs 13 residues.

This clonotype was seen at least ten times. The V call is TRBV4-2, the J call TRBJ2-2; D may be TRBD1 or TRBD2 (6 bases each). The CDR3 contains 16 residues. V lost 5 bases and J 0 bases, leaving 13 bases between the germline ends. Germline CDR1 reads LGHNA; CDR2 reads YNFKEQ. The CDR3 bases are TGTGCCAGCAGCAGCCGGGGGCACGCGAACACCGGGGAGCTGTTTTTT. Translation gives CASSSRGHANTGELFF.

In regard to this clonotype: Mismatch with germline at one junction end may stem from a read error. V and J are TRBV7-9 and TRBJ1-6; D unresolved. This CDR3 has 16 residues. Germline CDR1 and CDR2: SEHNR and FQNEAQ (reference sequence). The chain's CDR3 is CASSQEPSGYNSPLHF. CDR3 DNA sequence: TGCGCCAGCAGCCAAGAGCCCAGCGGGTATAATTCACCCCTCCACTTT.

At least ten counts were recorded for this clonotype. The V and J genes are TRBV27 and TRBJ1-6, with 7 bases lining up with TRBD1. Germline-derived CDR1 and CDR2 are MNHEY and SMNVEV (reference sequence). CDR3 length: 14 residues. With 5 bases clipped from V and 7 bases from J, the junction kept 5 bases outside the gene matches. The CDR3 protein is CASSPWTGNSPLHF. The CDR3 region has the DNA TGTGCCAGCAGTCCGTGGACAGGCAATTCACCCCTCCACTTT.

This clonotype was picked up many times. The chain links TRBV12-3 or TRBV12-4 to TRBJ1-2; D is unclear. Trimming shortened V by 0 bases and J by 10 bases, and 9 bases separated the two germline ends. The CDR3 consists of 12 residues. The CDR3 sequence: CASSLAHGNYTF. CDR3 coding DNA: TGTGCCAGCAGTTTAGCGCACGGGAACTACACCTTC.

This clonotype was observed at least ten times. The V call is TRBV10-3, the J call TRBJ2-1; 9 bases fit TRBD1. The trim removed 6 bases at V and 0 bases at J, leaving 6 bases unmatched. The CDR3 consists of 16 residues. Germline CDR1 and CDR2: ENHRY and SYGVKD. In nucleotides, the CDR3 is TGTGCCATCAGCGGGACAGGGCAAAGCTCCTACAATGAGCAGTTCTTC. It encodes CAISGTGQSSYNEQFF.

At least ten counts were recorded for this clonotype. The chain carries TRBV10-2 and TRBJ2-7; D perhaps matches TRBD1 (5 bases). Germline V CDR1 and CDR2: WSHSY, SAAADI. Trimming took 6 bases from V and 1 from J, leaving 13 bases between them. This CDR3 is 14 amino acids long. The CDR3 nucleotides are TGCGCCAGCAGCGTTGCCCAGGGTTCCTACGAGCAGTACGTC. Amino acid sequence: CASSVAQGSYEQYV.

This clonotype was recorded a few times. V and J are TRBV6-2 or TRBV6-3 and TRBJ1-2; a possible D gene is TRBD1 (5 bases). This CDR3 contains 15 residues. The ends were cut back, 2 bases at V and 3 bases at J, with 13 bases in the middle. Germline CDR1 and CDR2: MNHEY and SVGEGT. The CDR3 DNA sequence: TGTGCCAGCAGTTACAACACAGGAAGGCACTATGGCTACACCTTC. Residues: CASSYNTGRHYGYTF.

This clonotype appeared many times. The chain couples TRBV28 to TRBJ1-2; D is unresolved. V lost 6 bases, J lost 4 bases, and 15 bases lay in between. The CDR3 spans 14 residues. Looked up from germline, CDR1 is MDHEN and CDR2 is SYDVKM. CDR3 in amino acids: CASSLLEDVYGYTF. The DNA of the CDR3 is TGTGCCAGCAGCCTTCTAGAAGACGTCTATGGCTACACCTTC.

This clonotype came up many times. V gene TRBV6-5 combines with J gene TRBJ1-4; D gene ambiguous. V dropped 5 bases and J dropped 4 bases, with 14 bases sitting between them. The CDR3 contains 15 residues. From germline, CDR1 is MNHEY and CDR2 SVGAGI. The CDR3 protein is CASSGTTGNNEKLFF. In DNA form, the CDR3 reads TGTGCCAGCAGTGGTACTACGGGCAATAATGAAAAACTGTTTTTT.

This clonotype was seen at least ten times. CDR3 bases: TGTGCCAGCAGCACCGGACAGCAAGAGACCCAGTACTTC. This encodes CASSTGQQETQYF. This chain uses TRBV7-9 with TRBJ2-5, with D perhaps TRBD1 (6 bases). Looked up from germline, CDR1 is SEHNR and CDR2 is FQNEAQ (reference sequence). CDR3 length: 13 amino acids. V lost 5 bases, J lost 2 bases, and 9 bases lay in between.